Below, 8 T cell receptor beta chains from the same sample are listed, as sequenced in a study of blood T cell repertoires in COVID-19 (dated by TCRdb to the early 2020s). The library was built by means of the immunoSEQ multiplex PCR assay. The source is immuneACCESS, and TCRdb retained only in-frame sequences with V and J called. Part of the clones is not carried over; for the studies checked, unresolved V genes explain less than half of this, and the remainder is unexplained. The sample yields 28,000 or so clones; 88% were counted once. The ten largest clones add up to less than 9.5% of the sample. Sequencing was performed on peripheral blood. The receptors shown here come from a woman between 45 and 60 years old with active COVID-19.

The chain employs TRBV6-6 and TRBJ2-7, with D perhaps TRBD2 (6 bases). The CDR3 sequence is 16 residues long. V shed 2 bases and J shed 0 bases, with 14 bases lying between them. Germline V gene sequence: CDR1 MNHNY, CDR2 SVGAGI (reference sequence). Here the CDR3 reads CASSYSRRGSSYEQYF. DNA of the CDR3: TGTGCCAGCAGTTACAGTCGGAGGGGAAGCTCCTACGAGCAGTACTTC.

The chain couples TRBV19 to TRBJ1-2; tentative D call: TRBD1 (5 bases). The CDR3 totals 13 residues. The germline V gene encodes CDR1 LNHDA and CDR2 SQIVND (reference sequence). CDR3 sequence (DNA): TGTGCGACACTGGCTTGGGGCACCTATGGCTACACCTTC. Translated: CATLAWGTYGYTF.

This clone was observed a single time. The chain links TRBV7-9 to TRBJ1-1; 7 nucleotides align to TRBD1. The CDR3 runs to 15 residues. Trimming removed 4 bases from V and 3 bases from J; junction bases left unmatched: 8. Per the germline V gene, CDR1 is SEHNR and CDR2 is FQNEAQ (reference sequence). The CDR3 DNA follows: TGTGCCAGCAGCTCAATTCTCAGGGGGGACACTGAAGCTTTCTTT. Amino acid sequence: CASSSILRGDTEAFF.

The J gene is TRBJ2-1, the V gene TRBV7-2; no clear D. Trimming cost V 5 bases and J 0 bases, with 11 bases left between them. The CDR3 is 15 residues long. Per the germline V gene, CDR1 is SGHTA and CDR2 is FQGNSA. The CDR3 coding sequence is TGTGCCAGCAGCCCCGACCGGAGCTCCTACAATGAGCAGTTCTTC. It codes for CASSPDRSSYNEQFF.

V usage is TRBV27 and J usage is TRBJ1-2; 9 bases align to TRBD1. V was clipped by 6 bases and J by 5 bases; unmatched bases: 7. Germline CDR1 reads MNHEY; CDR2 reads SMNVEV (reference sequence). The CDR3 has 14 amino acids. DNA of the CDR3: TGTGCCAGCAGATCGACAGGGGGGACATATGGCTACACCTTC. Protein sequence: CASRSTGGTYGYTF.

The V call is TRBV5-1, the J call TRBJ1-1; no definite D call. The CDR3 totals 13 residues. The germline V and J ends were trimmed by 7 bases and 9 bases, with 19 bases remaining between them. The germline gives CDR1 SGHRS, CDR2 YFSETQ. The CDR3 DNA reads TGCGCCAGCTGTTTGGACTCATACGATAAAGCTTTCTTT. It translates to CASCLDSYDKAFF.

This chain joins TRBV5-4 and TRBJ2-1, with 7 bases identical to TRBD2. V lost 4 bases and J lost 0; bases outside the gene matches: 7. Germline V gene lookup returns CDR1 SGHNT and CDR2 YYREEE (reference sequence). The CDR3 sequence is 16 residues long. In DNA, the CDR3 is TGTGCCAGCAGCGCCGCTAGCGGCCTCTCCTACAATGAGCAGTTCTTC. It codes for CASSAASGLSYNEQFF. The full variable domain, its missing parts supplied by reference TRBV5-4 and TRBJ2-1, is ETGVTQSPTHLIKTRGQQVTLRCSSQSGHNTVSWYQQALGQGPQFIFQYYREEENGRGNFPPRFSGLQFPNYSSELNVNALELDDSALYLCASSAASGLSYNEQFFGPGTRLTVL.

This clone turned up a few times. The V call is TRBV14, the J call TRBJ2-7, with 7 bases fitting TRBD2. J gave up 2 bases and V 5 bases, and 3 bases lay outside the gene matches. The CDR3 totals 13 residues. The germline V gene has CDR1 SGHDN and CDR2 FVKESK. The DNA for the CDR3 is TGTGCCAGCAGCTTCGGGACTACCTACGAGCAGTACTTC. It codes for CASSFGTTYEQYF.